Here is one T cell receptor beta chain with its context. The antigen is not known. The data were obtained in a study of T cell repertoires in cytomegalovirus infection. Study summary: Indicated by public TCR beta signatures were CMV infection and matching HLA type.

TCRdb reprocessed the reads via MiXCR and lists one record per CDR3 protein. The repertoire consists of fewer than 950,000 distinct CDR3 sequences, with about 33% occurring once and the leading ten covering roughly 12%. Study-level points and caveats: The ex vivo response was dominated by HLA-C-restricted CMV-specific TCR beta clonotypes. Frequencies of public TCR beta families were cumulated, and this identified carriers of CMV plus the relevant HLA.

The V and J ends lost 5 bases and 6 bases respectively, with 18 bases between them. CDR1 and CDR2 (germline): ENHRY, SYGVKD. CDR3 length: 15 amino acids. The source is a human donor in good health (CMV status not recorded). Some clones in this sample may be carry-over from other donors' samples. The rearrangement uses TRBV10-3 and TRBJ2-3; weak D call: TRBD1 (5 bases). This specimen consisted of cultured CD8+ T cells from PBMCs, obtained from culture after CMV antigen stimulation. This CDR3 reads CAISPMTVLGDTQYF. The CDR3 coding sequence is TGTGCCATCAGTCCCATGACAGTTCTAGGGGATACGCAGTATTTT.